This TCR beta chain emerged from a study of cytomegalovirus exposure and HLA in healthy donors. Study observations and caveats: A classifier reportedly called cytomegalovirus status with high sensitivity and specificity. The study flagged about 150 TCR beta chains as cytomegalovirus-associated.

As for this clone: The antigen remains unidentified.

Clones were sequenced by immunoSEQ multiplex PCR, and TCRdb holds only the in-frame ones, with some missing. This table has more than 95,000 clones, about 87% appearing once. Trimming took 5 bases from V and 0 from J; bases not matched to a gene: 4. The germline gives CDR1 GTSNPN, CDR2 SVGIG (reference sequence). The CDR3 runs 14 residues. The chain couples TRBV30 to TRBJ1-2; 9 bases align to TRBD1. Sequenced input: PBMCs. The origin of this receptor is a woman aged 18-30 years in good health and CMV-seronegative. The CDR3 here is CAWSGQGPNYGYTF. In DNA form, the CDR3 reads TGTGCCTGGTCGGGACAGGGCCCTAACTATGGCTACACCTTC.